This T cell receptor (beta chain) was profiled in a study of shared clonotypes between healthy human individuals. CDR1 is SSHAT and CDR2 is FNYEAQ in the germline V gene (reference sequence). The CDR3 is 15 amino acids. V gave up 1 base and J gave up 4 bases; unmatched junction bases: 5. Each replicate PCR on the sorted subsets used 200 to 250 ng DNA (around 30,000 T cell genomes). The table came from immunoSEQ multiplex PCR; TCRdb's copy has only in-frame clones and leaves some out. The table lists about 2.5 million clones, around 90% of them singletons. The receptor was derived from a man younger than 30 in good health. Some clones in this sample may be carry-over from other donors' samples. The sequencing input was naive CD4+ T cells from PBMCs. The subset was: CD45RA+ positively selected. The V call is TRBV7-7, the J call TRBJ2-5, with 8 positions matching TRBD1. CDR3 sequence (DNA): TGTGCCAGCAGCTTAGTCGGACAGGGTGCAGAGACCCAGTACTTC. This codes for CASSLVGQGAETQYF.